This is a list of T cell receptor beta chains from one sample in a study of beta chain features in type 1 diabetes. Method: immunoSEQ multiplex PCR; TCRdb's copy keeps in-frame clones and lacks some. The sample carries 300,000 to 450,000 clones, about 12% recorded once. Sequencing was done on a sample of naive CD4+ T cells from blood. The origin of the receptors is a young woman with type 1 diabetes. Each CDR3 is given with its conserved first and last residue. D genes are given only for firm matches. Only part of the rows carry a size: once, few, many, or a class if the clone is expanded.

V	D	J	size	DNA	CDR3
TRBV9	.	TRBJ2-1	.	TGTGCCAGCAGCGCCGACACCTACAATGAGCAGTTCTTC	CASSADTYNEQFF
TRBV9	.	TRBJ2-3	few	TGTGCCAGCAGCGACCAACCGAGGACAGATACGCAGTATTTT	CASSDQPRTDTQYF
TRBV9	TRBD1	TRBJ2-5	few	TGTGCCAGCAGCGGGCGACAGGGATTTGGAGAGACCCAGTACTTC	CASSGRQGFGETQYF
TRBV6-5	TRBD1	TRBJ1-1	few	TGTGCCAGCAGGGGGACAGGGGGCAACACTGAAGCTTTCTTT	CASRGTGGNTEAFF
TRBV7-2	TRBD2	TRBJ2-7	.	TGTGCCAGCAAGGAATGGGGACTAGCATACGAGCAGTACTTC	CASKEWGLAYEQYF
TRBV6-6	.	TRBJ1-5	.	TGTGCCAGCATAGGGGAATCCTATCAGCCCCAGCATTTT	CASIGESYQPQHF
TRBV9	.	TRBJ2-7	.	TGTGCCAGCAGCGTGGGGCGGGAAACCTACGAGCAGTACTTC	CASSVGRETYEQYF
TRBV7-9	.	TRBJ2-1	.	TGTGCCAGCAGCTTAGACCAAAGCAAAGATGAGCAGTTCTTC	CASSLDQSKDEQFF
TRBV30	.	TRBJ1-5	.	TGTGCCTGGAGTGTACCAGGGTCGGGCAATCAGCCCCAGCATTTT	CAWSVPGSGNQPQHF
TRBV4-2	.	TRBJ2-1	few	TGTGCCAGCAGCCAAGAAGGTAGCGCCAATGAGCAGTTCTTC	CASSQEGSANEQFF
TRBV27	TRBD2	TRBJ2-5	.	TGTGCCAGCAGTGCAGGACTAGCGGAGGGGGAGACCCAGTACTTC	CASSAGLAEGETQYF
TRBV9	.	TRBJ1-2	few	TGTGCCAGCAGCGATAGGAGCACCCACTATGGCTACACCTTC	CASSDRSTHYGYTF
TRBV28	.	TRBJ1-3	few	TGTGCCAGCAGTTCCGGCACCATATATTTT	CASSSGTIYF
TRBV2	.	TRBJ1-5	.	TGTGCCAGCAGTCGGGAGGTTAGCAATCAGCCCCAGCATTTT	CASSREVSNQPQHF
TRBV4-1	TRBD2	TRBJ2-5	few	TGCGCCAGCAGCCTATTCGGGACTAGCGGAAAAGAGACCCAGTACTTC	CASSLFGTSGKETQYF
TRBV5-1	TRBD1	TRBJ2-1	.	TGCGCCAGCAGCTTAGGGACAGGGGGTCCGTACAATGAGCAGTTCTTC	CASSLGTGGPYNEQFF
TRBV11-3	TRBD1	TRBJ2-1	few	TGTGCCAGCAGCTTAGATCCCGACAGGGCTTGGATAGGTGAGCAGTTCTTC	CASSLDPDRAWIGEQFF